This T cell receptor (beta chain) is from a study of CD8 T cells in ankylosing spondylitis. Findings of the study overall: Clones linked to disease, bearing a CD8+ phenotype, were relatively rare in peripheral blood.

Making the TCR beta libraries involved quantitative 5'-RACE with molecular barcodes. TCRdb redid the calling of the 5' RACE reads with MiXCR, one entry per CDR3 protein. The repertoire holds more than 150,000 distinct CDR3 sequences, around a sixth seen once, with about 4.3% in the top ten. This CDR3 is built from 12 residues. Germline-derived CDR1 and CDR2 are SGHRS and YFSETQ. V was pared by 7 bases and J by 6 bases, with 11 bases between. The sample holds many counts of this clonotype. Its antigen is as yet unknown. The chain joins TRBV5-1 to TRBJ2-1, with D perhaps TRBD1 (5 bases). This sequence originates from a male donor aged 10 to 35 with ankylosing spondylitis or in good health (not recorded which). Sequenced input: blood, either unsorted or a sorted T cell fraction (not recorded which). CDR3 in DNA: TGCGCCAGCGGCAAAGACAGCAATGAGCAGTTCTTC. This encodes CASGKDSNEQFF. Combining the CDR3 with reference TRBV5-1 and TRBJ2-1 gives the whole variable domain KAGVTQTPRYLIKTRGQQVTLSCSPISGHRSVSWYQQTPGQGLQFLFEYFSETQRNKGNFPGRFSGRQFSNSRSEMNVSTLELGDSALYLCASGKDSNEQFFGPGTRLTVL.